The clone carrying this T cell receptor beta chain was picked up a small number of times. The data belong to a study of T cells in Graves' hyperthyroidism and ophthalmopathy. The TCR beta CDR3 regions underwent amplification using RNA transcripts as the source. A set of HTBI primers served as the primers for a first-round RT-PCR of the TCR CDR3. TCRdb itself ran the multiplex PCR reads through MiXCR, one entry per CDR3 protein. The sample gives 600,000 to 650,000 distinct CDR3 sequences, around 20% of which show up once; 34% is in the top ten. Germline loops: CDR1 MNHEY, CDR2 SMNVEV (reference sequence). Trimming took off 5 bases at V and 7 bases at J, with 15 bases between the two ends. The CDR3 totals 14 residues.

The chain employs TRBV27 and TRBJ2-1; D possibly corresponds to TRBD2 (6 bases). The specimen was blood. The source of this sequence is a man between 25 and 39 years old with Graves' ophthalmopathy. CDR3 protein: CASSIADPRNEQFF. DNA for the CDR3: TGTGCCAGCAGTATAGCGGACCCTCGGAATGAGCAGTTCTTC.